These 21 T cell receptor beta chains share one sample of origin, sequenced in a study of shared clonotypes between healthy human individuals. Assay used: immunoSEQ multiplex PCR; TCRdb lists only in-frame clones, some missing. The sample holds approximately 350,000 clones, around 74% seen once. Sequencing was performed on memory CD4+ T cells sorted from blood. As to subset: CD45RA-negative fraction. Receptors were obtained from a man aged 25-40 years in good health.

This clone was detected a few times. This same CDR3 is encoded by further DNA sequences in the sample. The chain links TRBV2 to TRBJ1-5, with D unclear. From germline, CDR1 is SNHLY and CDR2 FYNNEI. V was cut by 6 bases and J by 1 base, with 4 bases left in between. This CDR3 is 12 amino acids long. CDR3 region: CASRNSNQPQHF. CDR3 nucleotides: TGTGCCAGCAGGAACAGCAATCAGCCCCAGCATTTT.

The J gene is TRBJ2-7, the V gene TRBV29-1, with D possibly called TRBD1 or TRBD2 (5 bases each). The V end lost 0 bases, the J end lost 4 bases, and 19 bases lay between the germline ends. This CDR3 region has 16 residues. In germline, CDR1 is SQVTM, CDR2 ANQGSEA. Written as DNA, the CDR3 is TGCAGCGTTGAAGACGCGTCGATCGGGGCGAGATACGAGCAGTACTTC. Its protein is CSVEDASIGARYEQYF.

J is TRBJ2-1 and V is TRBV2, with D perhaps matching TRBD2 (5 bases). Trimming took off 4 bases at V and 8 bases at J, with 21 bases between the two ends. CDR1 SNHLY and CDR2 FYNNEI come from the germline V gene. This CDR3 is built from 16 residues. CDR3 DNA: TGTGCCAGCAGTGCTACTTGGGTCGGGGTACCCGATGAGCAGTTCTTC. Its translation: CASSATWVGVPDEQFF.

Worth noting for this clone: The identical CDR3 is also encoded by other nucleotide sequences in the sample. The J gene is TRBJ2-7, the V gene TRBV2, with 7 nucleotides matching TRBD1. Per the germline V gene, CDR1 is SNHLY and CDR2 is FYNNEI. With V trimmed by 6 bases and J by 0 bases, 5 bases remained unmatched. This CDR3 spans 14 amino acids. CDR3 DNA: TGTGCCAGCAGGGAACAGGGGCCCTCCTACGAGCAGTACTTC. It yields the protein CASREQGPSYEQYF. Using reference TRBV2 and TRBJ2-7 for the parts outside the CDR3, the full variable domain is EPEVTQTPSHQVTQMGQEVILRCVPISNHLYFYWYRQILGQKVEFLVSFYNNEISEKSEIFDDQFSVERPDGSNFTLKIRSTKLEDSAMYFCASREQGPSYEQYFGPGTRLTVT.

The chain combines TRBV27 with TRBJ2-5; 9 bases fit TRBD1. The germline V gene encodes CDR1 MNHEY and CDR2 SMNVEV (reference sequence). V lost 8 bases, J lost 1 base, and 8 bases stayed unmatched. This CDR3 region has 15 residues. The CDR3 region is CASGGTGFFQETQYF. DNA of the CDR3: TGTGCCAGCGGCGGGACAGGGTTTTTCCAAGAGACCCAGTACTTC.

This clone was observed once. The V and J genes are TRBV5-5 and TRBJ2-7, with D perhaps TRBD1 or TRBD2 (6 bases each). Between the trimmed V and J ends, which lost 3 bases and 4 bases, there was a span of 14 bases. The CDR3 extends over 14 amino acids. The germline V gene has CDR1 SGHKS and CDR2 YYEKEE (reference sequence). The CDR3 DNA reads as TGTGCCAGCAGCTCCGGGGGCGTTGGGTACGAGCAGTACTTC. It specifies CASSSGGVGYEQYF. Full variable domain (rest looked up from reference TRBV5-5 and TRBJ2-7): DAGVTQSPTHLIKTRGQQVTLRCSPISGHKSVSWYQQVLGQGPQFIFQYYEKEERGRGNFPDRFSARQFPNYSSELNVNALLLGDSALYLCASSSGGVGYEQYFGPGTRLTVT.

The V call is TRBV9, the J call TRBJ2-7; D is uncertain. CDR1 SGDLS and CDR2 YYNGEE come from the germline V gene. Trimming stripped 0 bases from V and 4 bases from J, with 14 bases between. The CDR3 consists of 15 residues. CDR3 coding DNA: TGTGCCAGCAGCGTAGATCAGAGTTCTATTTACGAGCAGTACTTC. Its translation: CASSVDQSSIYEQYF.

The chain recombines TRBV2 with TRBJ1-1, with D unresolved. The CDR3 has 15 residues. The V end lost 11 bases, the J end lost 1 base, and 20 bases lay between the germline ends. The germline CDR1 and CDR2 sequences are SNHLY and FYNNEI. The CDR3 spells CADLPELLTNTEAFF. CDR3 sequence (DNA): TGTGCCGACCTACCCGAACTCCTAACGAACACTGAAGCTTTCTTT. The variable domain in full, with the rest retrieved from reference TRBV2 and TRBJ1-1, is EPEVTQTPSHQVTQMGQEVILRCVPISNHLYFYWYRQILGQKVEFLVSFYNNEISEKSEIFDDQFSVERPDGSNFTLKIRSTKLEDSAMYFCADLPELLTNTEAFFGQGTRLTVV.

The chain uses TRBV18 and TRBJ2-3, with D possibly being TRBD1 (5 bases). The CDR3 runs 16 residues. Germline V gives CDR1 KGHSH, CDR2 LQKENI. V lost 3 bases to trimming and J lost 2 bases, with 15 bases between them. CDR3 in amino acids: CASSPYSQAITDTQYF. The CDR3 DNA sequence: TGTGCCAGCTCACCTTATTCACAGGCGATCACAGATACGCAGTATTTT.

This clone showed up just once. V gene TRBV6-4 combines with J gene TRBJ2-3; a possible D gene is TRBD1 (6 bases). CDR3 size: 15 residues. V gave up 0 bases and J gave up 5 bases, with 12 bases separating them. The germline CDR1 and CDR2 sequences are MRHNA and SNTAGT. The DNA of the CDR3 is TGTGCCAGCAGTGACTCCATGGGGGCGGGAGATACGCAGTATTTT. As protein: CASSDSMGAGDTQYF.

This clone has at least ten counts. Other DNA sequences in this specimen translate into the identical CDR3. The chain couples TRBV5-1 to TRBJ2-5; D not resolved. The CDR3 length is 12 residues. CDR1 is SGHRS, CDR2 YFSETQ, per germline. The V end was cut by 1 base, the J end by 1 base, with 2 bases between. The CDR3 protein is CASSLSQETQYF. In DNA, the CDR3 is TGCGCCAGCAGCTTGTCCCAAGAGACCCAGTACTTC. The variable domain in full, completed from reference TRBV5-1 and TRBJ2-5, reads KAGVTQTPRYLIKTRGQQVTLSCSPISGHRSVSWYQQTPGQGLQFLFEYFSETQRNKGNFPGRFSGRQFSNSRSEMNVSTLELGDSALYLCASSLSQETQYFGPGTRLLVL.

The CDR3 DNA follows: TGTGCCAGCACCTCCCTGGGGACAGGGGGCAGAGAAAAACTGTTTTTT. This encodes CASTSLGTGGREKLFF. The rearrangement uses TRBV11-3 and TRBJ1-4, with TRBD1 matching over 12 bases. Germline loops: CDR1 SGHNT, CDR2 YENEEA. The CDR3 has 16 amino acids. With 7 bases clipped from V and 8 bases from J, the junction kept 11 bases outside the gene matches. The full variable domain, completed using reference TRBV11-3 and TRBJ1-4, is EAGVVQSPRYKIIEKKQPVAFWCNPISGHNTLYWYLQNLGQGPELLIRYENEEAVDDSQLPKDRFSAERLKGVDSTLKIQPAELGDSAVYLCASTSLGTGGREKLFFGSGTQLSVL.

This chain links TRBV7-2 with TRBJ2-4; D is perhaps TRBD1 (5 bases). Between the trimmed V and J ends, which lost 5 bases and 0 bases, there was a span of 11 bases. CDR1 is SGHTA, CDR2 FQGNSA, per germline. The length of the CDR3 is 15 residues. CDR3 sequence: CASSVDRVAKNIQYF. The CDR3 coding sequence is TGTGCCAGCAGCGTCGACAGAGTAGCCAAAAACATTCAGTACTTC.

V is TRBV18 and J is TRBJ2-3, with D tentatively TRBD1 (6 bases). The CDR3 consists of 14 residues. Trimming stripped 4 bases from V and 2 bases from J, with 10 bases between. CDR1 and CDR2 from the germline V gene are KGHSH and LQKENI. The CDR3 DNA is TGTGCCAGCTCACTACCAGGGGCCACAGATACGCAGTATTTT. Translated: CASSLPGATDTQYF.

About this clone itself: This may come from a read error, since a much larger clone is one base off. The V call is TRBV4-1, the J call TRBJ1-5, with D perhaps TRBD1 (5 bases). Germline CDR1 MGHRA, CDR2 YSYEKL. The CDR3 runs to 16 residues. The chain's CDR3 is CTSSQVESGIRQPQHF. For the CDR3, the DNA is TGCACCAGCAGCCAAGTAGAGTCAGGGATACGGCAGCCCCAGCATTTT.

The CDR3 sequence is CASSIVPVTYNEQFF. The CDR3 DNA reads TGTGCCAGTAGTATCGTGCCAGTCACCTACAATGAGCAGTTCTTC. The J gene is TRBJ2-1, the V gene TRBV19, with D unclear. Trimming pared 3 bases from V and 2 bases from J, leaving 11 bases between. The CDR3 totals 15 residues. The germline V gene encodes CDR1 LNHDA and CDR2 SQIVND (reference sequence).

The chain carries TRBV27 and TRBJ2-5; D is unresolved. The germline CDR1 and CDR2 sequences are MNHEY and SMNVEV (reference sequence). The CDR3 is 11 residues long. The V end was cut by 6 bases, the J end by 1 base, with 3 bases between. This CDR3 reads CASRLQETQYF. CDR3 in DNA: TGTGCCAGCAGGCTCCAAGAGACCCAGTACTTC.

The chain recombines TRBV5-5 with TRBJ2-2; TRBD2 is a possible D gene (5 bases). From germline, CDR1 is SGHKS and CDR2 YYEKEE (reference sequence). The CDR3 loop spans 14 amino acids. The V end lost 4 bases, the J end lost 1 base, and 8 bases lay between the germline ends. CDR3 DNA: TGTGCCAGCAGCCTGGACTTGAACACCGGGGAGCTGTTTTTT. Translating it yields CASSLDLNTGELFF. Full variable domain (missing parts from reference TRBV5-5 and TRBJ2-2): DAGVTQSPTHLIKTRGQQVTLRCSPISGHKSVSWYQQVLGQGPQFIFQYYEKEERGRGNFPDRFSARQFPNYSSELNVNALLLGDSALYLCASSLDLNTGELFFGEGSRLTVL.

This clone turned up a few times. The rearrangement links TRBV20-1 to TRBJ1-2; the D is unclear. The V end lost 6 bases, the J end lost 2 bases, and 7 bases lay between the germline ends. CDR3 length equals 11 residues. Germline V gene data show CDR1 as DFQATT and CDR2 as SNEGSKA (reference sequence). DNA for the CDR3: TGCAGTGCGCCGGACAACTATGGCTACACCTTC. Encoded protein: CSAPDNYGYTF.

The V and J genes are TRBV18 and TRBJ1-6; tentatively, D is TRBD1 (5 bases). Germline V lookup: CDR1 KGHSH, CDR2 LQKENI. The CDR3 sequence is 19 residues long. Trimming cost V 3 bases and J 7 bases, with 25 bases left between them. For the CDR3, the DNA is TGTGCCAGCTCACCCCTACACACCGGAAGGGGCAGTGGGAATTCACCCCTCCACTTT. Its protein product is CASSPLHTGRGSGNSPLHF.

This clone showed up just a few times. The chain is built from TRBV6-5 and TRBJ2-1, with TRBD1 matching 10 bases. V was clipped by 6 bases and J by 7 bases; unmatched bases: 6. Germline V gives CDR1 MNHEY, CDR2 SVGAGI. This CDR3 region has 14 residues. CDR3 DNA sequence: TGTGCCAGCAGACGGGACAGGGGAGTAAATGAGCAGTTCTTC. Amino acid sequence: CASRRDRGVNEQFF.